This T cell receptor beta chain originates from a study of control samples from healthy donors and cancer patients. Profiled with immunoSEQ multiplex PCR; TCRdb holds only in-frame clones, not every one. Seen here are about 94,000 clones, about nine tenths observed once, and the top ten hold roughly 3.4%. Germline CDR1 and CDR2: MNHEY and SVGEGT. The CDR3 length is 13 residues. The V end was cut by 0 bases, the J end by 4 bases, with 4 bases between. This clone was counted once. The chain combines TRBV6-2 or TRBV6-3 with TRBJ2-1; D is unclear. Sequencing was carried out using blood. The TCR originated in a woman aged 18-29 years in good health. CDR3 region: CASSYSHYNEQFF. CDR3 sequence (DNA): TGTGCCAGCAGTTACTCGCATTACAATGAGCAGTTCTTC.